One and the same sample provided the 9 T cell receptor beta chains below, sequenced in a study of long-term antiretroviral therapy in people with HIV. The assay, immunoSEQ v3.0, was run at survey level. Sequencing was performed with immunoSEQ multiplex PCR; in TCRdb, only in-frame clones are kept and a portion is missing. The sample lists about 36,000 clones; roughly 88% were seen once. Specimen: unsorted PBMCs, collected 2.2 years after starting antiretroviral therapy. The receptors originated from a man between 18 and 29 years old with HIV.

V and J are TRBV5-4 and TRBJ1-2; TRBD1 matches 12 bases. The CDR3 contains 16 residues. Germline V gene sequence: CDR1 SGHNT, CDR2 YYREEE (reference sequence). The V and J ends lost 4 bases and 8 bases, in that order; junction bases with no gene match: 12. This chain's CDR3 is CASSPGTGGEEGGYTF. CDR3 coding DNA: TGTGCCAGCAGCCCAGGGACAGGGGGCGAGGAAGGGGGCTACACCTTC.

The rearrangement joins TRBV13 to TRBJ2-3; tentative D call: TRBD1 (6 bases). V shed 5 bases and J shed 0 bases, with 15 bases lying between them. The CDR3 runs 16 residues. CDR1 is PRHDT and CDR2 is FYEKMQ in the germline V gene (reference sequence). CDR3 amino acids: CASSPRGAESTDTQYF. In DNA, the CDR3 is TGTGCCAGCAGCCCCAGGGGAGCGGAGAGCACAGATACGCAGTATTTT.

This clone was counted only a few times. The chain has TRBV7-6 and TRBJ2-7, with D maybe TRBD2 (5 bases). V was pared by 1 base and J by 0 bases, with 7 bases between. This CDR3 has 14 residues. Germline V gene data show CDR1 as SGHVS and CDR2 as FNYEAQ. The CDR3 spells CASSLGRGSYEQYF. In nucleotides, the CDR3 is TGTGCCAGCAGCTTAGGACGGGGCTCCTACGAGCAGTACTTC. The full variable domain, its missing parts supplied by reference TRBV7-6 and TRBJ2-7, is GAGVSQSPRYKVTKRGQDVALRCDPISGHVSLYWYRQALGQGPEFLTYFNYEAQQDKSGLPNDRFSAERPEGSISTLTIQRTEQRDSAMYRCASSLGRGSYEQYFGPGTRLTVT.

The chain couples TRBV5-6 to TRBJ1-1, with D maybe TRBD1 (5 bases). CDR1 is SGHDT, CDR2 YYEEEE, per germline. There are 15 residues in the CDR3. The ends were cut back, 3 bases at V and 0 bases at J, with 12 bases in the middle. The DNA for the CDR3 is TGTGCCAGCAGCTGGGCGGGGGGAATGAACACTGAAGCTTTCTTT. Translated: CASSWAGGMNTEAFF. The whole variable domain, filled in from reference TRBV5-6 and TRBJ1-1, reads DAGVTQSPTHLIKTRGQQVTLRCSPKSGHDTVSWYQQALGQGPQFIFQYYEEEERQRGNFPDRFSGHQFPNYSSELNVNALLLGDSALYLCASSWAGGMNTEAFFGQGTRLTVV.

In its sample, this clone was seen a few times. The DNA of the CDR3 is TGTGCCAGCAGCTTTGCCGCAGGGGCGACCACAGATACGCAGTATTTT. The encoded protein is CASSFAAGATTDTQYF. V gene TRBV13 combines with J gene TRBJ2-3; D is possibly TRBD1 (6 bases). The CDR3 is 16 amino acids. Germline assignment: CDR1 PRHDT and CDR2 FYEKMQ (reference sequence). Trimming left V 3 bases short and J 2 bases short, with 15 bases between. Supplemented by reference TRBV13 and TRBJ2-3, the full variable domain reads AAGVIQSPRHLIKEKRETATLKCYPIPRHDTVYWYQQGPGQDPQFLISFYEKMQSDKGSIPDRFSAQQFSDYHSELNMSSLELGDSALYFCASSFAAGATTDTQYFGPGTRLTVL.

V usage is TRBV18 and J usage is TRBJ1-6; TRBD1 matches at 7 bases. Germline values: CDR1 KGHSH, CDR2 LQKENI. CDR3 size: 15 residues. Unmatched junction bases numbered 7, after V lost 3 bases and J lost 8 bases. CDR3 coding DNA: TGTGCCAGCTCACCCTCCAGGGGGGGAGATTCACCCCTCCACTTT. This gives the protein CASSPSRGGDSPLHF.

This clone has a single count. The CDR3 coding sequence is TGTGCCAGCAGCTTAGTCTATTGCTTCATCTATGGCTACACCTTC. Its protein product is CASSLVYCFIYGYTF. The chain uses TRBV11-2 and TRBJ1-2; D is undetermined. Germline values: CDR1 SGHAT, CDR2 FQNNGV. Trimming removed 1 base from V and 4 bases from J, with 13 bases in between. The CDR3 sequence is 15 residues long.

The V gene is TRBV27, the J gene TRBJ2-7, with 8 bases identical to TRBD1. In germline, CDR1 is MNHEY, CDR2 SMNVEV (reference sequence). This CDR3 is built from 15 residues. Trimming took 4 bases from V and 0 from J; bases not matched to a gene: 5. This CDR3 reads CASSSGGASSYEQYF. The CDR3 DNA is TGTGCCAGCAGTTCAGGGGGCGCGAGCTCCTACGAGCAGTACTTC.

The chain employs TRBV29-1 and TRBJ2-3; D possibly uses TRBD1 or TRBD2 (5 bases each). This CDR3 has 12 amino acids. Trimming left V 7 bases short and J 2 bases short, with 10 bases between. The germline CDR1 and CDR2 sequences are SQVTM and ANQGSEA. This CDR3 reads CSAGRPTDTQYF. CDR3 bases: TGCAGCGCGGGACGGCCCACAGATACGCAGTATTTT.